This is a list of T cell receptor beta chains from one sample in a study of read filtering for tumor transcriptome and immune sequencing. TCRdb independently ran MiXCR on the reads; one entry per CDR3 protein. The table shows around 130,000 distinct CDR3 sequences, with roughly 13% occurring only once. Sequencing was carried out using a population of CD138-negative cells sorted from bone marrow. Receptor source: a donor at least 40 years old with multiple myeloma. Both conserved end residues are trimmed from each CDR3.

V	J	length	CDR3
TRBV9	TRBJ2-3	11	ASSGANTDTQY
TRBV7-2	TRBJ2-1	14	ASSSAGGRRFNEQF
TRBV15	TRBJ1-5	13	AARVDGGSNQPQH
TRBV20-1	TRBJ2-1	13	SALGGGQGYNEQF
TRBV11-2	TRBJ2-1	13	ASSLDRGQYNEQF
TRBV28	TRBJ2-7	16	ASSPVGPLTGASYEQY
TRBV6-1	TRBJ1-5	17	ASSEKMTGGPLSNQPQH
TRBV7-7	TRBJ2-1	19	ASSLSPGLGAGDSSYNEQF
TRBV20-1	TRBJ1-4	15	SARGSPNRATNEKLF
TRBV29-1	TRBJ2-1	11	SVEMRQGAEQS
TRBV3-1	TRBJ1-1	10	ASSTMNTEAF
TRBV12-3/TRBV12-4	TRBJ2-2	13	ASSIMSGRGGELF
TRBV29-1	TRBJ1-1	9	NVARGLEAF
TRBV5-6	TRBJ2-7	13	ASSYFLTGDYEQY
TRBV15	TRBJ1-1	13	ATSRVEGGRTEAF
TRBV4-1	TRBJ2-3	11	ASSPEGTDTQY
TRBV7-2	TRBJ1-1	12	ASSRQGFDTEAF
TRBV5-4	TRBJ1-2	12	ASASRSPNYGYT
TRBV29-1	TRBJ1-5	13	SVGGQATGNQPQH
TRBV4-2	TRBJ2-1	14	ASSQDRASGMDEQF
TRBV19	TRBJ1-5	13	ASSMVQYSSQPQH
TRBV2	TRBJ2-7	13	ASTMYPSSSYEQY
TRBV5-1	TRBJ2-7	13	ASSLGQGLSYEQY
TRBV12-5	TRBJ2-1	13	ASGLGGHPYNEQF
TRBV4-2	TRBJ1-1	12	ASSQEGGLTEAF
TRBV15	TRBJ2-5	17	ATSSPSPGSSPVGETQY
TRBV7-9	TRBJ2-1	9	ASLAPNGQF
TRBV7-3	TRBJ1-5	13	ASSFRDRSNQPQH
TRBV6-1	TRBJ1-5	10	ASTTGGQPQH
TRBV20-1	TRBJ2-7	9	SATEGGEQY
TRBV30	TRBJ1-3	15	AWSDKGWGRTGNTIY
TRBV5-1	TRBJ1-1	13	ASSPFSPGLHEAF